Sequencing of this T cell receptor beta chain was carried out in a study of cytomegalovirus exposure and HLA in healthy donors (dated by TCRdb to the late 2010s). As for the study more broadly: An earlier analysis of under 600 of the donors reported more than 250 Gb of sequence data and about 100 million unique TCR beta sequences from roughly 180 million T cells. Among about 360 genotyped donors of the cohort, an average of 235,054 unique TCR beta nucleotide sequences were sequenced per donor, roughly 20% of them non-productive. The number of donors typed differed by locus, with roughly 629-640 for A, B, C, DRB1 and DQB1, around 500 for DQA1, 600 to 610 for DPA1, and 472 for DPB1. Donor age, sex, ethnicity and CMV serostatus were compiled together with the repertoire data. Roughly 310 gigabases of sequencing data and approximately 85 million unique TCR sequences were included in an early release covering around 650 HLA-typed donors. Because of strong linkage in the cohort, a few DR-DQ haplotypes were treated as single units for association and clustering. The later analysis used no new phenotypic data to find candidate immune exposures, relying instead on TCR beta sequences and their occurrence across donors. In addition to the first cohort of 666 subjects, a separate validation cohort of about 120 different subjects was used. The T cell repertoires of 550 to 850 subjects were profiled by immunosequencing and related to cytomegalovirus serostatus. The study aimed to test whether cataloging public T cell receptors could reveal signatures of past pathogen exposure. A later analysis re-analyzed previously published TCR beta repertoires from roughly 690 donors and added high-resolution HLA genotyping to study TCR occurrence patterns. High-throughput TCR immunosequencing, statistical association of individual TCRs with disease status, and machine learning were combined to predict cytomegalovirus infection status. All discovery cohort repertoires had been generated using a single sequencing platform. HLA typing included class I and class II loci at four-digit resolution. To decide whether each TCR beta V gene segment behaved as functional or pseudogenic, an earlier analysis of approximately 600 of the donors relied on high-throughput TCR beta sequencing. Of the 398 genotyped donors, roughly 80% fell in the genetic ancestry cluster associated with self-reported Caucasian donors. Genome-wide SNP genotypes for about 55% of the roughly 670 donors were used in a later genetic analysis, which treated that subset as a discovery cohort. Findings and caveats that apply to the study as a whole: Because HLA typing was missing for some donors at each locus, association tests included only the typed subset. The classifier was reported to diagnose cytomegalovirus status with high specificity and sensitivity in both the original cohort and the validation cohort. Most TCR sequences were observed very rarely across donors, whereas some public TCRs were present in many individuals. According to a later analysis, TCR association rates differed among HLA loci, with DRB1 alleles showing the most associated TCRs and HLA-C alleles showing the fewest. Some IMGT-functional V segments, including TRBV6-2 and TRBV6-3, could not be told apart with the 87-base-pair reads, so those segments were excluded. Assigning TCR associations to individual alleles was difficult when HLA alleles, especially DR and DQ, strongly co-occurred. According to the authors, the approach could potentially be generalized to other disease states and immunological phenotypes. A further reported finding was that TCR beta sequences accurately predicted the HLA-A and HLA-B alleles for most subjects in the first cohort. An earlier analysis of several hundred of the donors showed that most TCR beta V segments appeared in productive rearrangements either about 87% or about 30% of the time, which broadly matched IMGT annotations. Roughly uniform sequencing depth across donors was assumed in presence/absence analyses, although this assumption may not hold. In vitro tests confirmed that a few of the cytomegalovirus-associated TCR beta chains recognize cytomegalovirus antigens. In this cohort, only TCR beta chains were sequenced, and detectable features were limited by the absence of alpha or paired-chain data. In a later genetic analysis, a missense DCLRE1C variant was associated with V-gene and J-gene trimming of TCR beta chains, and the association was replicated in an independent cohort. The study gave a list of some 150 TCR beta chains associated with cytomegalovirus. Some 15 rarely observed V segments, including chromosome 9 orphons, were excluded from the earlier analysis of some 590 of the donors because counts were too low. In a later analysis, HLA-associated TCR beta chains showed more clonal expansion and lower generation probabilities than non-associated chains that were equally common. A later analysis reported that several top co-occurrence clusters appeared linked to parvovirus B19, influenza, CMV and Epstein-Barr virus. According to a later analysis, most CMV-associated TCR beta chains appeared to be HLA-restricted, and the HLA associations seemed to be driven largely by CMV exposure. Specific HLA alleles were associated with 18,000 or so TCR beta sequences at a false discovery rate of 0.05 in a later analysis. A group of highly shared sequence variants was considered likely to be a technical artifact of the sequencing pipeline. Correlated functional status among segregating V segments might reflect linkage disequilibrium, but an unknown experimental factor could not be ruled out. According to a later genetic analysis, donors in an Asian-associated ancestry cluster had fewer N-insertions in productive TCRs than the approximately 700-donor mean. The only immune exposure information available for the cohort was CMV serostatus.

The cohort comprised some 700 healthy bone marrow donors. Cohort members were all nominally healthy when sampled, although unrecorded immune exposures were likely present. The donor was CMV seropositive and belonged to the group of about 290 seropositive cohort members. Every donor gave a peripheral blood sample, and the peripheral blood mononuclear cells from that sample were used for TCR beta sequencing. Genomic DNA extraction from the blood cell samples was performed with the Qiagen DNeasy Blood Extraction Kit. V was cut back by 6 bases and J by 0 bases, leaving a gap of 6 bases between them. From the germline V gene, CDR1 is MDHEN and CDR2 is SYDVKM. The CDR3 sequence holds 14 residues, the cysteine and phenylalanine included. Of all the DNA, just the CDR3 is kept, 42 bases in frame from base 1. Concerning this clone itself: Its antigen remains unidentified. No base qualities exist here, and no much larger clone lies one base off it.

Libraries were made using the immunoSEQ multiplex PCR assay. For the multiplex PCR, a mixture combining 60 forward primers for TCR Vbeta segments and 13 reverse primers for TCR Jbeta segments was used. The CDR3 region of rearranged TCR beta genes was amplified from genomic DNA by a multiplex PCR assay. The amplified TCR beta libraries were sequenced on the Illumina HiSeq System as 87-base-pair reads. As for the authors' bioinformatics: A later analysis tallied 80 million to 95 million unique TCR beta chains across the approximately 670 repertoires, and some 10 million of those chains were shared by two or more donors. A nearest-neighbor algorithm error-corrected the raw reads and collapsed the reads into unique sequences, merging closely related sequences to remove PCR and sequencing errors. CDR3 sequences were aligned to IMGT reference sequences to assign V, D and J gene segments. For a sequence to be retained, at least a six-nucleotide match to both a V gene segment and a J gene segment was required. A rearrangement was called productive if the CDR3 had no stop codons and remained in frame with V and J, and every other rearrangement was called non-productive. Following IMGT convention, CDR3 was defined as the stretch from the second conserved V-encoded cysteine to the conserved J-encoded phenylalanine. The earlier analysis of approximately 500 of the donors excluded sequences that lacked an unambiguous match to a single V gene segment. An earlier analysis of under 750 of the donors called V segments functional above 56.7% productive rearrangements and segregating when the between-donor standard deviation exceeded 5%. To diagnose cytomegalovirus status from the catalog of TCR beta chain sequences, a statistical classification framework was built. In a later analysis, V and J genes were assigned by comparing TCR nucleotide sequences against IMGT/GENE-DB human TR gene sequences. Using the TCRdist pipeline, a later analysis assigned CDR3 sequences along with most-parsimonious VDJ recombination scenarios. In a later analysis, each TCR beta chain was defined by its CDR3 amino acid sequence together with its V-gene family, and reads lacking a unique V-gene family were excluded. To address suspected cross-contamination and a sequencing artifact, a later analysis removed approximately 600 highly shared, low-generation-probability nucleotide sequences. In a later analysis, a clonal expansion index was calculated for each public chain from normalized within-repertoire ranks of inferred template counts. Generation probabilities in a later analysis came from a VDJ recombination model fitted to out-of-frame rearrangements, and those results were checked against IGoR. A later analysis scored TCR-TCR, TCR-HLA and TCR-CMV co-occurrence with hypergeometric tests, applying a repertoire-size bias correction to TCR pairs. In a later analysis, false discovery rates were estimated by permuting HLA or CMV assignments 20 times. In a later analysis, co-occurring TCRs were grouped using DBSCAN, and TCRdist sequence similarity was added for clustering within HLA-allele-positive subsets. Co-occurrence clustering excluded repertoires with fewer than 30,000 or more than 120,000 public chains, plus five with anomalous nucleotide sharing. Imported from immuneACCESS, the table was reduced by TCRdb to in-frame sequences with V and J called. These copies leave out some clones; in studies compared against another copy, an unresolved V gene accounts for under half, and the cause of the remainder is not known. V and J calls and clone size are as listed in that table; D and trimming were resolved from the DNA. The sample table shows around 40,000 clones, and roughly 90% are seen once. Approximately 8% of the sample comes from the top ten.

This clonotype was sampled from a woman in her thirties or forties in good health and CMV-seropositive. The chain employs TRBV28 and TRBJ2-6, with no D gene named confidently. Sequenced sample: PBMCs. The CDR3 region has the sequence CASRTNSGANVLTF. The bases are TGTGCCAGCAGGACAAACTCTGGGGCCAACGTCCTGACTTTC.